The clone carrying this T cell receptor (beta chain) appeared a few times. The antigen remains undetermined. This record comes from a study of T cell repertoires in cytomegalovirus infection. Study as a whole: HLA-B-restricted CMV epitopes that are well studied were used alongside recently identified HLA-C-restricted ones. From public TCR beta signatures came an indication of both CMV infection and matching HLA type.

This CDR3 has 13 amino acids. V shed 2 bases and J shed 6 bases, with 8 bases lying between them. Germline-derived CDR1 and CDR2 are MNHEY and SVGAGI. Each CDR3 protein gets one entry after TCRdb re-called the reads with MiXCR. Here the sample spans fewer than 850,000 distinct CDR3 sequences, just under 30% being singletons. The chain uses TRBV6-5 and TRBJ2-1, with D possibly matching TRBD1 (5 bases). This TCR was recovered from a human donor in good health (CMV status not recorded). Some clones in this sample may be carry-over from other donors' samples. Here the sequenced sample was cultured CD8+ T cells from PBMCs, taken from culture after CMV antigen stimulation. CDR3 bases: TGTGCCAGCAGTTACGGCAGGGCCAATGAGCAGTTCTTC. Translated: CASSYGRANEQFF.